This T cell receptor (beta chain) was recovered during a study of immune evolution from preneoplasia to lung adenocarcinoma. The table came from immunoSEQ multiplex PCR; TCRdb's copy has only in-frame clones and leaves some out. The sample carries 23,000 or so clones, about 71% recorded once. V lost 3 bases and J 6 bases, leaving 12 bases between the germline ends. The CDR3 has 13 residues. The germline CDR1 and CDR2 sequences are SGHNT and YENEEA. V usage is TRBV11-3 and J usage is TRBJ2-7, with D possibly being TRBD2 (6 bases). This receptor was identified in a person aged 55-75 years with lung adenocarcinoma. The sequenced material came from FFPE invasive lung adenocarcinoma tissue. This CDR3 reads CASSFTGESEQYF. The CDR3 region has the DNA TGTGCCAGCAGCTTTACGGGGGAGTCCGAGCAGTACTTC. Drawing the rest from reference TRBV11-3 and TRBJ2-7, the complete variable domain is EAGVVQSPRYKIIEKKQPVAFWCNPISGHNTLYWYLQNLGQGPELLIRYENEEAVDDSQLPKDRFSAERLKGVDSTLKIQPAELGDSAVYLCASSFTGESEQYFGPGTRLTVT.